The 30 T cell receptor beta chains below all came from one sample that was sequenced in a study of T cell repertoires in cytomegalovirus infection. TCRdb reanalysed the reads using MiXCR and keeps one entry per CDR3 protein. The data show around 280,000 distinct CDR3 sequences, roughly 15% seen once. What was sequenced was PBMCs. Receptor source: a human donor in good health (CMV status not recorded). Some clones in this sample may be carry-over from other donors' samples.

This clonotype was counted many times. The V and J genes are TRBV7-2 and TRBJ2-3; the D gene is possibly TRBD2 (6 bases). Germline loops: CDR1 SGHTA, CDR2 FQGNSA. The CDR3 has 16 residues. Trimming took 5 bases from V and 1 from J, leaving 16 bases between them. The CDR3 nucleotides read TGTGCCAGCAGCACTCGAAGGACGGGGGGCACAGATACGCAGTATTTT. Amino acids: CASSTRRTGGTDTQYF.

This clonotype was recorded a few times. The V call is TRBV20-1, the J call TRBJ2-1; 9 positions match TRBD2. The CDR3 has 14 residues. Germline values: CDR1 DFQATT, CDR2 SNEGSKA (reference sequence). The V segment lost 3 bases and the J segment 8 bases; nucleotides outside the gene matches: 8. CDR3: CSARMGRGGDEQFF. The DNA of the CDR3 is TGCAGTGCTAGGATGGGGCGGGGGGGGGATGAGCAGTTCTTC.

This rearrangement joins TRBV3-1 to TRBJ2-1; 7 bases match TRBD2. J was trimmed by 4 bases and V by 1 base; bases with no gene match: 10. Germline values: CDR1 LGHDT, CDR2 YNNKEL (reference sequence). This CDR3 comprises 17 residues. CDR3 sequence (DNA): TGTGCCAGCAGCCAAGGTCCCGGAGCGGGGTATTACAATGAGCAGTTCTTC. It codes for CASSQGPGAGYYNEQFF.

This clonotype was counted ten times or more. V usage is TRBV7-8 and J usage is TRBJ2-3, with 7 positions matching TRBD2. Per germline, CDR1 SGHVS and CDR2 FQNEAQ. V shed 2 bases, J shed 3 bases, and the junction held 14 bases outside the gene matches. The CDR3 length is 18 residues. CDR3 coding DNA: TGTGCCAGCAGCTTATTCCTTAGCGGCGGGAGAGGGACAGATACGCAGTATTTT. Translation: CASSLFLSGGRGTDTQYF. Full variable domain (outside the CDR3, taken from reference TRBV7-8 and TRBJ2-3): GAGVSQSPRYKVAKRGQDVALRCDPISGHVSLFWYQQALGQGPEFLTYFQNEAQLDKSGLPSDRFFAERPEGSVSTLKIQRTQQEDSAVYLCASSLFLSGGRGTDTQYFGPGTRLTVL.

The V call is TRBV28, the J call TRBJ2-2, with no clear D. The CDR3 is 15 residues long. V was clipped by 3 bases and J by 5 bases, with 13 bases between them. CDR1 is MDHEN, CDR2 SYDVKM, per germline. The CDR3 bases are TGTGCCAGCAGTTTCCCAACGAGGCGGACCGGGGAGCTGTTTTTT. Encoded protein: CASSFPTRRTGELFF.

Many counts were recorded for this clonotype. This chain connects TRBV5-1 to TRBJ2-1; D gene ambiguous. The CDR3 is 14 amino acids. Trimming pared 2 bases from V and 2 bases from J, leaving 8 bases between. The germline V gene has CDR1 SGHRS and CDR2 YFSETQ. The DNA for the CDR3 is TGCGCCAGCAGCTTCTCGAAAACCTACAATGAGCAGTTCTTC. The encoded protein is CASSFSKTYNEQFF.

This clonotype was seen repeatedly, ten times or more. For the CDR3, the DNA is TGTGCCAGCAGCTCCCCGACTAGCGGAAGGGGAGATACGCAGTATTTT. The encoded protein is CASSSPTSGRGDTQYF. This chain uses TRBV7-2 with TRBJ2-3, with 9 bases matching TRBD2. The germline V gene has CDR1 SGHTA and CDR2 FQGNSA. CDR3 size: 16 residues. V shed 4 bases, J shed 5 bases, and the junction held 10 bases outside the gene matches. Filled out from reference TRBV7-2 and TRBJ2-3, the complete variable domain reads GAGVSQSPSNKVTEKGKDVELRCDPISGHTALYWYRQSLGQGLEFLIYFQGNSAPDKSGLPSDRFSAERTGGSVSTLTIQRTQQEDSAVYLCASSSPTSGRGDTQYFGPGTRLTVL.

This clonotype was seen ten or more times. The chain employs TRBV7-9 and TRBJ1-1; D gene ambiguous. The ends were cut back, 5 bases at V and 2 bases at J, with 15 bases in the middle. Germline-derived CDR1 and CDR2 are SEHNR and FQNEAQ (reference sequence). This CDR3 contains 15 residues. The CDR3 DNA reads TGTGCCAGCAGCCCCCCCTTAGAGGTTAACACTGAAGCTTTCTTT. Translated, it gives CASSPPLEVNTEAFF.

In its sample, this clonotype was seen many times. The V and J genes are TRBV20-1 and TRBJ2-1, with 12 bases identical to TRBD2. The germline CDR1 and CDR2 sequences are DFQATT and SNEGSKA (reference sequence). The CDR3 contains 15 residues. J gave up 6 bases and V 6 bases, and 9 bases lay outside the gene matches. DNA of the CDR3: TGCAGTGCCCCCGCCCCTAGCGGGGGGGCCAATGAGCAGTTCTTC. As protein: CSAPAPSGGANEQFF.

About this clonotype: A much larger clone lies one base from this, so it may be a read error. This chain joins TRBV12-3 or TRBV12-4 and TRBJ1-4; D is uncertain. The CDR3 runs 14 residues. The CDR3: CASSFGRSNAKLFF. CDR3 bases: TGTGCCAGCAGTTTCGGAAGGTCTAATGCAAAACTGTTTTTT.

V usage is TRBV6-2 or TRBV6-3 and J usage is TRBJ2-1, with D unresolved. Germline V gene data show CDR1 as MNHEY and CDR2 as SVGEGT. Trimming left V 4 bases short and J 0 bases short, with 10 bases between. CDR3 length: 15 residues. In DNA, the CDR3 is TGTGCCAGCAGTTCCCGGGTCGGCTCCTACAATGAGCAGTTCTTC. Amino acids: CASSSRVGSYNEQFF.

This clonotype was seen a handful of times. The rearrangement links TRBV6-5 to TRBJ2-7; 10 nucleotides agree with TRBD1. Germline V CDR1 and CDR2: MNHEY, SVGAGI. The CDR3 consists of 15 residues. V shed 5 bases, J shed 5 bases, and the junction held 9 bases outside the gene matches. The CDR3, as DNA: TGTGCCAGCAGTAGAGCAGGGGACAGGGGCCACGAGCAGTACTTC. Translation: CASSRAGDRGHEQYF.

This clonotype occurred a few times. The gene calls are TRBV19 and TRBJ2-3; TRBD2 matches 13 bases. Per the germline V gene, CDR1 is LNHDA and CDR2 is SQIVND (reference sequence). The CDR3 loop spans 15 amino acids. V gave up 7 bases and J gave up 2 bases; unmatched junction bases: 3. DNA for the CDR3: TGTGCCAGTACGGGACTAGCGGGGTACACAGATACGCAGTATTTT. This gives the protein CASTGLAGYTDTQYF.

This chain uses TRBV6-5 with TRBJ1-3; D is undetermined. Trimming cost V 6 bases and J 0 bases, with 15 bases left between them. The CDR3 length is 16 residues. In germline, CDR1 is MNHEY, CDR2 SVGAGI. This CDR3 is CASSRSPHGSGNTIYF. The DNA of the CDR3 is TGTGCCAGCAGCCGCAGTCCCCATGGCTCTGGAAACACCATATATTTT.

The chain employs TRBV5-1 and TRBJ1-2, with D possibly matching TRBD1 (5 bases). The germline V gene encodes CDR1 SGHRS and CDR2 YFSETQ. V lost 0 bases, J lost 5 bases, and 14 bases lay in between. The CDR3 totals 15 residues. The CDR3 nucleotides are TGCGCCAGCAGCTTGGGGGACCTACCGCTATATGGCTACACCTTC. Its protein is CASSLGDLPLYGYTF.

This clonotype was seen a handful of times. The gene calls are TRBV5-5 and TRBJ2-2; a weak D match, TRBD2 (7 bases). Germline CDR1 and CDR2: SGHKS and YYEKEE (reference sequence). V lost 0 bases to trimming and J lost 1 base, with 16 bases between them. The CDR3 extends over 18 amino acids. DNA of the CDR3: TGTGCCAGCAGCTTGGTGCCCGGGGGGCTCGGGAACACCGGGGAGCTGTTTTTT. It translates to CASSLVPGGLGNTGELFF.

In this sample, this clonotype turned up a few times. This chain joins TRBV2 and TRBJ1-1; TRBD1 is a possible D gene (5 bases). V lost 11 bases, J lost 1 base, and 11 bases lay in between. The CDR3 contains 12 residues. Germline V gene lookup returns CDR1 SNHLY and CDR2 FYNNEI. The CDR3 nucleotides are TGTGCCTGGGGGGTTGGGAACACTGAAGCTTTCTTT. This sequence encodes CAWGVGNTEAFF.

This rearrangement joins TRBV6-6 to TRBJ1-1; tentatively, D is TRBD1 (6 bases). The V end lost 8 bases, the J end lost 1 base, and 11 bases lay between the germline ends. Looked up from germline, CDR1 is MNHNY and CDR2 is SVGAGI (reference sequence). The CDR3 is 13 residues long. As DNA, the CDR3 is TGTGCCAGCCGACTGGGACAGAACACTGAAGCTTTCTTT. Translation gives CASRLGQNTEAFF.

The chain recombines TRBV12-3 or TRBV12-4 with TRBJ1-6; the D is unclear. The CDR3 has 12 residues. Trimming left V 3 bases short and J 10 bases short, with 7 bases between. CDR3 nucleotide sequence: TGTGCCAGCAGTTTCGGGCGCTCACCCCTCCACTTT. It translates to CASSFGRSPLHF.

This clonotype was seen ten or more times. The rearrangement links TRBV28 to TRBJ2-2; TRBD2 aligns across 8 bases. The V and J ends lost 7 bases and 5 bases, in that order; junction bases with no gene match: 12. This CDR3 is built from 16 residues. Germline assignment: CDR1 MDHEN and CDR2 SYDVKM. In DNA form, the CDR3 reads TGTGCCAGCATCCGGGGAGAGCGGGAGCTGACCGGGGAGCTGTTTTTT. Its translation: CASIRGERELTGELFF.

V gene TRBV20-1 combines with J gene TRBJ1-1, with 7 bases aligning to TRBD1. Germline loops: CDR1 DFQATT, CDR2 SNEGSKA (reference sequence). Unmatched junction bases numbered 5, after V lost 0 bases and J lost 4 bases. CDR3 size: 14 residues. CDR3 bases: TGCAGTGCTAGAGAGGGCAGGGGGATCACTGAAGCTTTCTTT. Translating gives CSAREGRGITEAFF.

This clonotype was detected many times. The rearrangement joins TRBV7-8 to TRBJ2-3, with TRBD2 as a possible D gene (5 bases). Germline values: CDR1 SGHVS, CDR2 FQNEAQ. The CDR3 length is 16 residues. The V end was cut by 6 bases, the J end by 1 base, with 17 bases between. CDR3 sequence reads: CASRSRGLEGTDTQYF. The CDR3 DNA is TGTGCCAGCAGGTCTCGCGGACTCGAGGGCACAGATACGCAGTATTTT.

This clonotype was detected a few times. This chain uses TRBV5-1 with TRBJ2-2, with 7 positions matching TRBD1. CDR1 and CDR2 (germline): SGHRS, YFSETQ. CDR3 length equals 15 residues. V gave up 4 bases and J gave up 1 base; unmatched junction bases: 4. CDR3 amino acids: CASSENRGNTGELFF. The CDR3 coding sequence is TGCGCCAGCAGCGAAAACAGGGGGAACACCGGGGAGCTGTTTTTT.

The gene calls are TRBV5-4 and TRBJ2-1, with D possibly matching TRBD1 (7 bases). Trimming cost V 7 bases and J 3 bases, with 14 bases left between them. Per the germline V gene, CDR1 is SGHNT and CDR2 is YYREEE (reference sequence). This CDR3 region has 14 residues. The CDR3 protein is CASGRGVDYNEQFF. CDR3 nucleotides: TGTGCCAGCGGCAGGGGGGTTGACTACAATGAGCAGTTCTTC.

This clonotype was seen a handful of times. V usage is TRBV6-1 and J usage is TRBJ2-1, with 7 nucleotides matching TRBD2. The CDR3 runs 17 residues. Germline CDR1 is MNHNS and CDR2 is SASEGT. V gave up 1 base and J gave up 4 bases; unmatched junction bases: 10. In nucleotides, the CDR3 is TGTGCCAGCAGTGAAGTAAGAGACACTAGCGTATACAATGAGCAGTTCTTC. It encodes CASSEVRDTSVYNEQFF.

This clonotype was seen at least ten times. The genes are TRBV11-3 and TRBJ2-5; D possibly corresponds to TRBD2 (8 bases). The CDR3 has 16 amino acids. CDR1 is SGHNT, CDR2 YENEEA, per germline. V shed 5 bases and J shed 1 base, with 17 bases lying between them. DNA for the CDR3: TGTGCCAGCAGCCGCGGACAGGCGGGAGGCCAAGAGACCCAGTACTTC. This codes for CASSRGQAGGQETQYF.

At least ten counts were recorded for this clonotype. The chain joins TRBV29-1 to TRBJ1-1, with 8 bases lining up with TRBD1. Trimming removed 7 bases from V and 2 bases from J; junction bases left unmatched: 6. This CDR3 spans 13 amino acids. CDR1 and CDR2 (germline): SQVTM, ANQGSEA. The CDR3 here is CSARTGTNTEAFF. The CDR3 nucleotides read TGCAGCGCTAGGACAGGGACAAACACTGAAGCTTTCTTT.

This clonotype was seen at least ten times. J is TRBJ2-3 and V is TRBV7-2; D not resolved. The CDR3 sequence is 14 residues long. Trimming stripped 5 bases from V and 2 bases from J, with 11 bases between. Germline CDR1 reads SGHTA; CDR2 reads FQGNSA. CDR3 nucleotides: TGTGCCAGCAGCCCTTACTCGCTCACAGATACGCAGTATTTT. This sequence encodes CASSPYSLTDTQYF.

This clonotype was observed a handful of times. The gene calls are TRBV6-6 and TRBJ2-3; D not certain. The V and J ends lost 8 bases and 3 bases respectively, with 6 bases between them. This CDR3 comprises 11 residues. Germline V CDR1 and CDR2: MNHNY, SVGAGI (reference sequence). The CDR3: CASGKTDTQYF. In DNA form, the CDR3 reads TGTGCCAGCGGAAAGACAGATACGCAGTATTTT.

This clonotype was seen at least ten times. The genes are TRBV7-8 and TRBJ1-5, with TRBD1 matching over 7 bases. Germline values: CDR1 SGHVS, CDR2 FQNEAQ. The CDR3 is made up of 14 amino acids. With 5 bases clipped from V and 2 bases from J, the junction kept 3 bases outside the gene matches. The CDR3 protein is CASSGTVGNQPQHF. For the CDR3, the DNA is TGTGCCAGCAGCGGGACAGTGGGCAATCAGCCCCAGCATTTT.